This is a list of T cell receptor beta chains from one sample in a study of cytomegalovirus exposure and HLA in healthy donors. Assay: immunoSEQ multiplex PCR; the TCRdb copy retains only in-frame clones and omits some. The sample consists of more than 140,000 clones, over 60% of them appearing once. The sequenced sample consisted of PBMCs. The source of these receptors is a woman aged 25 to 39 in good health and CMV-seropositive. CDR3s include the opening cysteine and the closing phenylalanine or tryptophan. D genes are given only for firm matches. The size field is filled for only some rows; it gives once, few, many or a size class.

>15|TRBV7-2|NA|NA|TRBJ1-2
CASSPSLNPTYGYTF
TGTGCCAGCAGCCCCTCACTGAACCCGACATATGGCTACACCTTC
>15|TRBV6-5|NA|NA|TRBJ2-5
CASRLTYGGLETQYF
TGTGCCAGCAGACTCACGTATGGGGGCTTAGAGACCCAGTACTTC
>16|TRBV27|TRBD1|NA|TRBJ2-1
CASSFGVGTGLAEQFF
TGTGCCAGCAGTTTTGGGGTAGGGACAGGGTTGGCTGAGCAGTTCTTC
>13|TRBV5-4|NA|NA|TRBJ1-2
CASSPGGYEGYTF
TGTGCCAGCAGCCCCGGCGGTTACGAAGGCTACACCTTC
>16|TRBV15|TRBD2|NA|TRBJ2-4
CATSPRKAGAKNIQYF
TGTGCCACCAGCCCCCGGAAAGCGGGGGCCAAAAACATTCAGTACTTC
>13|TRBV10-3|NA|few|TRBJ2-5
CAISESNGETQYF
TGTGCCATCAGTGAGTCGAACGGGGAGACCCAGTACTTC
>13|TRBV13|NA|NA|TRBJ2-1
CASSSSPDNEQFF
TGTGCCAGCAGTTCGTCTCCCGACAATGAGCAGTTCTTC
>14|TRBV7-9|TRBD1|NA|TRBJ2-5
CASSSTDRGETQYF
TGTGCCAGCAGCTCAACGGACAGGGGGGAGACCCAGTACTTC
>11|TRBV7-9|NA|few|TRBJ2-7
CASSLQGRQYF
TGTGCCAGCAGCTTACAGGGAAGGCAGTACTTC
>14|TRBV11-2|TRBD2|NA|TRBJ2-7
CASSSGTSGNEQYF
TGTGCCAGCAGCTCAGGGACTAGCGGGAACGAGCAGTACTTC
>16|TRBV30|NA|once|TRBJ1-5
CAWSVPGLIGNQPQHF
TGTGCCTGGAGTGTACCGGGGTTGATCGGTAATCAGCCCCAGCATTTT
>14|TRBV15|TRBD1|NA|TRBJ2-1
CATQDRDFYNEQFF
TGTGCCACCCAGGACAGGGATTTCTACAATGAGCAGTTCTTC
>15|TRBV11-2|NA|NA|TRBJ1-5
CASSGAAGPNQPQHF
TGTGCCAGCAGCGGGGCGGCAGGCCCCAATCAGCCCCAGCATTTT
>16|TRBV9|TRBD1|NA|TRBJ1-6
CASSASDRGYNSPLHF
TGTGCCAGCAGCGCTTCGGACAGGGGATATAATTCACCCCTCCACTTT
>15|TRBV29-1|TRBD1|NA|TRBJ2-1
CSVEEQGLPNGEQFF
TGCAGCGTTGAAGAACAGGGGCTTCCAAATGGTGAGCAGTTCTTC
>16|TRBV7-3|NA|NA|TRBJ2-6
CASSLSGGAGANVLTF
TGTGCCAGCAGCTTATCCGGGGGTGCTGGGGCCAACGTCCTGACTTTC
>14|TRBV4-1|NA|many|TRBJ1-1
CASRAAGALAEAFF
TGCGCCAGCAGGGCGGCGGGGGCGCTGGCTGAAGCTTTCTTT
>13|TRBV28|NA|NA|TRBJ2-1
CASSLAGDNEQFF
TGTGCCAGCAGTTTAGCAGGGGACAATGAGCAGTTCTTC
>16|TRBV6-1|TRBD2|NA|TRBJ2-7
CASSVRLAGVSYEQYF
TGTGCCAGCAGTGTTAGACTAGCGGGAGTGTCCTACGAGCAGTACTTC
>16|TRBV5-1|NA|NA|TRBJ2-3
CASSLDPGPSTDTQYF
TGCGCCAGCAGCTTGGACCCAGGCCCTAGCACAGATACGCAGTATTTT
>14|TRBV7-9|NA|NA|TRBJ2-3
CASSHDLGGDTQYF
TGTGCCAGCAGCCACGACTTAGGTGGAGATACGCAGTATTTT
>15|TRBV28|TRBD1|NA|TRBJ1-4
CASSSRQGSNEKLFF
TGTGCCAGCAGTTCGCGACAGGGGTCAAATGAAAAACTGTTTTTT
>14|TRBV5-1|TRBD1|NA|TRBJ2-2
CASSYDRAGGELFF
TGCGCCAGCAGCTACGACAGGGCTGGCGGGGAGCTGTTTTTT
>11|TRBV14|NA|few|TRBJ2-1
CASSRYSEQFF
TGTGCCAGCAGCCGATACAGTGAGCAGTTCTTC
>16|TRBV5-1|TRBD2|NA|TRBJ2-1
CASSLGTTAPYNEQFF
TGCGCCAGCAGCTTAGGGACTACCGCCCCCTACAATGAGCAGTTCTTC
>13|TRBV23-1|TRBD1|NA|TRBJ1-1
CASEGAWDTEAFF
TGCGCCTCCGAGGGGGCATGGGACACTGAAGCTTTCTTT
>14|TRBV6-6|NA|NA|TRBJ2-3
CASRFDLLADTQYF
TGTGCCAGCAGATTCGATCTACTAGCAGATACGCAGTATTTT
>13|TRBV5-1|NA|NA|TRBJ1-2
CASSPGAGRDYTF
TGCGCCAGCAGCCCTGGGGCCGGTCGAGACTACACCTTC
>13|TRBV27|NA|few|TRBJ2-2
CASSITGTRELFF
TGTGCCAGCAGTATAACAGGGACCCGGGAGCTGTTTTTT
>13|TRBV28|NA|few|TRBJ2-2
CAVAQTNTGELFF
TGTGCCGTGGCCCAGACGAACACCGGGGAGCTGTTTTTT
>12|TRBV6-6|NA|NA|TRBJ1-5
CASSPSNQPQHF
TGTGCCAGCAGTCCAAGCAATCAGCCCCAGCATTTT
>14|TRBV6-5|TRBD1|NA|TRBJ1-5
CASRTGQADQPQHF
TGTGCCAGCAGGACCGGACAGGCGGATCAGCCCCAGCATTTT
>14|TRBV9|TRBD1|NA|TRBJ1-1
CASSATGADTEAFF
TGTGCCAGCAGCGCAACAGGGGCAGACACTGAAGCTTTCTTT
>13|TRBV6-1|NA|NA|TRBJ1-5
CASSEEGTGPQHF
TGTGCCAGCAGTGAAGAAGGGACTGGGCCCCAGCATTTT
>14|TRBV30|NA|NA|TRBJ1-2
CAWSVPGDNYGYTF
TGTGCCTGGAGTGTCCCGGGGGACAACTATGGCTACACCTTC
>12|TRBV13|NA|NA|TRBJ2-1
CASSIGFNEQFF
TGTGCCAGCAGCATCGGGTTCAATGAGCAGTTCTTC
>16|TRBV15|NA|NA|TRBJ2-7
CATSRGQGHGTYEQYF
TGTGCCACCAGCAGAGGGCAGGGCCATGGCACTTACGAGCAGTACTTC
>16|TRBV4-1|TRBD1|NA|TRBJ1-5
CASSHEGQGGKQPQHF
TGCGCCAGCAGCCATGAGGGACAGGGAGGGAAGCAGCCCCAGCATTTT
>18|TRBV27|NA|NA|TRBJ1-6
CASSGAGEGAAYNSPLHF
TGTGCCAGCAGTGGAGCGGGGGAAGGTGCGGCCTATAATTCACCCCTCCACTTT
>16|TRBV5-1|TRBD1|NA|TRBJ1-4
CASSLPRDSSNEKLFF
TGCGCCAGCAGCCTACCAAGGGACAGTTCTAATGAAAAACTGTTTTTT
>17|TRBV27|NA|NA|TRBJ1-5
CASSRNTGTGSNQPQHF
TGTGCCAGCAGTCGGAACACCGGGACTGGTAGCAATCAGCCCCAGCATTTT
>15|TRBV5-1|TRBD1|NA|TRBJ2-7
CASKPGTANSYEQYF
TGCGCCAGCAAACCCGGGACAGCCAACTCCTACGAGCAGTACTTC
>17|TRBV27|TRBD1|NA|TRBJ2-4
CASSITPGRQGKNIQYF
TGTGCCAGCAGCATTACCCCCGGGCGACAGGGCAAAAACATTCAGTACTTC
>16|TRBV9|NA|NA|TRBJ1-3
CASSGTGVHSGNTIYF
TGTGCCAGCAGCGGTACCGGGGTCCACAGTGGAAACACCATATATTTT
>14|TRBV29-1|TRBD1|once|TRBJ1-1
CSVVLGQGNTEAFF
TGCAGCGTTGTTTTGGGACAGGGAAATACTGAAGCTTTCTTT
>17|TRBV11-2|TRBD1|NA|TRBJ2-2
CASSSTDRGLYGGELFF
TGTGCCAGCAGCTCAACGGACAGGGGGCTTTATGGCGGGGAGCTGTTTTTT
>18|TRBV6-4|TRBD1|NA|TRBJ1-2
CASSDSTKWTGTFYGYTF
TGTGCCAGCAGTGACTCGACTAAGTGGACAGGGACGTTCTATGGCTACACCTTC
>14|TRBV2|TRBD1|few|TRBJ2-2
CASSGDRGARELFF
TGTGCCAGCAGTGGGGACAGGGGGGCGAGGGAGCTGTTTTTT
>15|TRBV28|TRBD1|NA|TRBJ1-5
CASSPGQGTYQPQHF
TGTGCCAGCAGTCCGGGACAGGGCACTTATCAGCCCCAGCATTTT
>14|TRBV5-1|NA|NA|TRBJ1-1
CASSLDGRNTEAFF
TGCGCCAGCAGCTTGGATGGCAGGAACACTGAAGCTTTCTTT
>13|TRBV28|TRBD1|NA|TRBJ1-2
CASSAGGRDGYTF
TGTGCCAGCAGTGCAGGGGGAAGGGATGGCTACACCTTC
>14|TRBV7-2|NA|NA|TRBJ2-1
CASSSTPSYNEQFF
TGTGCCAGCAGCAGTACTCCCTCCTACAATGAGCAGTTCTTC
>17|TRBV30|NA|NA|TRBJ1-6
CAWSVAGASSYNSPLHF
TGTGCCTGGAGTGTAGCAGGGGCGAGCTCCTATAATTCACCCCTCCACTTT
>14|TRBV5-1|TRBD1|NA|TRBJ2-5
CASSPGTAQETQYF
TGCGCCAGCAGCCCTGGGACAGCTCAAGAGACCCAGTACTTC
>15|TRBV15|NA|NA|TRBJ1-5
CATSRDEESNQPQHF
TGTGCCACCAGCAGAGATGAGGAGAGCAATCAGCCCCAGCATTTT